Listed here is a single TCR beta chain. V was shortened by 5 bases and J by 7 bases, with 14 bases between the two germline ends. CDR3 length: 14 amino acids. Germline V CDR1 and CDR2: SGHVS, FQNEAQ. In the original workflow: Estimated nucleated cell counts came from reference gene primer amplification. The assay was immunoSEQ multiplex PCR, and TCRdb's table has in-frame clones only and misses some. The V and J calls and clone size are taken from that table; D and trimming were inferred from the DNA. The table has 200,000 to 250,000 clones, around 88% seen once. The data belong to a study of blood T cell repertoires in COVID-19. In the study overall: Sites in the United States, Italy and Spain provided acute and convalescent COVID-19 samples. T cells, B-cell-depleted T cells, or PBMCs provided the cDNA or gDNA that served as material.

The chain uses TRBV7-8 and TRBJ1-4; unclear D gene. Sequencing was carried out using peripheral blood. The receptor was derived from a man at least 80 years old with acute or convalescent COVID-19. This CDR3 reads CASSRGGSGEKLFF. The CDR3, as DNA: TGTGCCAGCAGCCGAGGAGGGTCCGGTGAAAAACTGTTTTTT.